The 19 T cell receptor beta chains below all came from one sample that was sequenced in a study of blood T cell repertoires in COVID-19. TCRdb keeps only in-frame clones here, not all; method: immunoSEQ multiplex PCR. The sample lists about 220,000 clones; roughly 84% were seen once. Sample: peripheral blood. The receptors here all came from a man aged 25 to 40 with active or convalescent COVID-19.

This clone has only one observation. The chain is built from TRBV29-1 and TRBJ2-7; 9 bases are a match to TRBD2. After removal of 0 bases from V and 8 bases from J, the junction contained 8 bases not matched to a gene. The CDR3 sequence is 14 residues long. CDR1 SQVTM and CDR2 ANQGSEA come from the germline V gene. The chain's CDR3 is CSVEDRGRGGQQYF. The CDR3 DNA reads TGCAGCGTTGAAGATCGCGGGCGGGGGGGCCAGCAGTACTTC.

This chain links TRBV18 with TRBJ1-6; 8 bases are shared with TRBD1. CDR3 length: 15 amino acids. V lost 2 bases, J lost 10 bases, and 7 bases stayed unmatched. Looked up from germline, CDR1 is KGHSH and CDR2 is LQKENI. CDR3 protein: CASSPGDRGASPLHF. CDR3 nucleotides: TGTGCCAGCTCACCAGGAGACAGGGGTGCGTCACCCCTCCACTTT.

This clone was seen only once. This rearrangement joins TRBV19 to TRBJ2-6; D is unresolved. Trimming pared 9 bases from V and 0 bases from J, leaving 9 bases between. The CDR3 is made up of 14 amino acids. CDR1 LNHDA and CDR2 SQIVND come from the germline V gene (reference sequence). CDR3 residues: CASRHRSGANVLTF. The CDR3 nucleotides are TGTGCCAGCCGACACCGCTCTGGGGCCAACGTCCTGACTTTC.

The rearrangement joins TRBV7-2 to TRBJ2-3; 10 bases map to TRBD2. This CDR3 has 19 amino acids. Trimming at V came to 4 bases and at J to 2 bases, leaving 15 bases not matched to a gene. Germline-derived CDR1 and CDR2 are SGHTA and FQGNSA. The CDR3, as DNA: TGTGCCAGCAGCTACCCCCTGAAGCCTAGCGGGGGATTCACAGATACGCAGTATTTT. Translated, it gives CASSYPLKPSGGFTDTQYF.

The chain employs TRBV19 and TRBJ1-6; unclear D gene. V shed 6 bases and J shed 7 bases, with 19 bases lying between them. The CDR3 is 16 residues long. CDR1 is LNHDA and CDR2 is SQIVND in the germline V gene (reference sequence). This chain's CDR3 is CASRPRSDWSNSPLHF. The DNA of the CDR3 is TGTGCCAGTAGGCCCCGGAGTGACTGGTCGAATTCACCCCTCCACTTT. Supplemented by reference TRBV19 and TRBJ1-6, the full variable domain reads DGGITQSPKYLFRKEGQNVTLSCEQNLNHDAMYWYRQDPGQGLRLIYYSQIVNDFQKGDIAEGYSVSREKKESFPLTVTSAQKNPTAFYLCASRPRSDWSNSPLHFGNGTRLTVT.

V is TRBV7-6 and J is TRBJ2-3; 10 bases agree with TRBD2. The CDR3 is 17 amino acids. Trimming removed 5 bases from V and 5 bases from J; junction bases left unmatched: 13. The germline CDR1 and CDR2 sequences are SGHVS and FNYEAQ. CDR3 DNA: TGTGCCAGCAGCCTCAGAGGGAGCGGGAGGGTGATAGATACGCAGTATTTT. This sequence encodes CASSLRGSGRVIDTQYF.

The chain uses TRBV19 and TRBJ2-7, with a possible D match to TRBD2 (6 bases). Deletions cut 9 bases from V and 4 bases from J, with 19 bases between. Germline V CDR1 and CDR2: LNHDA, SQIVND (reference sequence). The CDR3 is 14 amino acids. The CDR3 loop is CARFAAGSKYEQYF. CDR3 DNA sequence: TGTGCCAGATTTGCCGCGGGGTCAAAGTACGAGCAGTACTTC.

This clone was seen only a few times. The genes are TRBV7-9 and TRBJ1-6; the D is unclear. V was trimmed by 5 bases and J by 9 bases, leaving 8 bases between them. This CDR3 spans 12 amino acids. CDR1 SEHNR and CDR2 FQNEAQ come from the germline V gene (reference sequence). Here the CDR3 DNA reads TGTGCCAGCAGCCTACCGCTTTCACCCCTCCACTTT. Its protein product is CASSLPLSPLHF.

This clone was detected only a few times. The rearrangement uses TRBV5-1 and TRBJ2-7, with D possibly TRBD2 on 6 matching bases. Germline V gene data show CDR1 as SGHRS and CDR2 as YFSETQ. Trimming cost V 3 bases and J 2 bases, with 12 bases left between them. CDR3 length: 14 residues. CDR3 DNA sequence: TGCGCCAGCAGCTATGGGGGGTTTACCTACGAGCAGTACTTC. Amino acid sequence: CASSYGGFTYEQYF.

V usage is TRBV5-4 and J usage is TRBJ2-7; 10 bases align to TRBD2. Trimming removed 5 bases from V and 3 bases from J; junction bases left unmatched: 5. The CDR3 sequence is 14 residues long. Germline V gene sequence: CDR1 SGHNT, CDR2 YYREEE (reference sequence). The CDR3 DNA is TGTGCCAGCAGGATAGCGGGAGGTCTCTACGAGCAGTACTTC. The encoded protein is CASRIAGGLYEQYF.

CDR3 sequence reads: CASSLRWGGTGELFF. The DNA of the CDR3 is TGTGCCAGCAGCTTAAGGTGGGGGGGCACCGGGGAGCTGTTTTTT. The chain uses TRBV11-2 and TRBJ2-2, with 7 bases lining up with TRBD2. CDR3 length: 15 amino acids. V shed 2 bases and J 4 bases; nucleotides not matched to a gene: 4. Germline values: CDR1 SGHAT, CDR2 FQNNGV.

This chain joins TRBV21-1 and TRBJ1-1; whether TRBD1, the table's D call, matches the DNA was not checked. TRBV21-1 is deemed a pseudogene. This CDR3 spans 10 amino acids. The CDR3 sequence: CARGTVEAFF. The CDR3 DNA follows: TGTGCCAGAGGGACAGTGGAAGCTTTCTTT.

The chain is built from TRBV28 and TRBJ2-7; 10 bases are a match to TRBD2. CDR3 length: 15 residues. Trimming removed 7 bases from V and 1 base from J; junction bases left unmatched: 7. Looked up from germline, CDR1 is MDHEN and CDR2 is SYDVKM. The CDR3 DNA reads as TGTGCCAGCATAGAGCGGGGGGGCGGATCCTACGAGCAGTACTTC. It is translated as CASIERGGGSYEQYF.

CDR3 amino acids: CASSLSHNDRGYEKLFF. DNA for the CDR3: TGTGCCAGCAGTCTTTCCCATAACGACAGGGGATATGAAAAACTGTTTTTT. The chain links TRBV2 to TRBJ1-4; the match to TRBD1 covers 8 bases. The CDR3 extends over 17 amino acids. Trimming cost V 5 bases and J 6 bases; bases outside gene matches: 14. Germline V gene lookup returns CDR1 SNHLY and CDR2 FYNNEI.

The chain employs TRBV5-1 and TRBJ1-3; D is ambiguous. The CDR3 extends over 14 amino acids. The germline V gene encodes CDR1 SGHRS and CDR2 YFSETQ. V lost 3 bases to trimming and J lost 7 bases, with 14 bases between them. This CDR3 reads CASSSTIVWNTIYF. CDR3 nucleotide sequence: TGCGCCAGCAGCTCCACGATAGTGTGGAACACCATATATTTT.

The chain couples TRBV6-1 to TRBJ2-3; D perhaps matches TRBD2 (7 bases). Germline V lookup: CDR1 MNHNS, CDR2 SASEGT. The CDR3 loop spans 15 amino acids. V lost 2 bases and J 8 bases, leaving 17 bases between the germline ends. The CDR3 here is CASSEFSGGRGTQYF. The DNA for the CDR3 is TGTGCCAGCAGTGAATTTTCCGGGGGGCGGGGTACGCAGTATTTT.

The J gene is TRBJ1-2, the V gene TRBV5-1; D unclear. Looked up from germline, CDR1 is SGHRS and CDR2 is YFSETQ. This CDR3 region has 14 residues. V was pared by 3 bases and J by 4 bases, with 13 bases between. This CDR3 is CASSWGGPSYGYTF. The CDR3 bases are TGCGCCAGCAGCTGGGGAGGACCCTCCTATGGCTACACCTTC.

The V call is TRBV9, the J call TRBJ1-4, with no clear D. Trimming left V 4 bases short and J 4 bases short, with 5 bases between. Per germline, CDR1 SGDLS and CDR2 YYNGEE. The CDR3 spans 12 residues. The CDR3 loop reads CASSTGNEKLFF. CDR3 in DNA: TGTGCCAGCAGCACGGGTAATGAAAAACTGTTTTTT.

The V gene is TRBV5-4, the J gene TRBJ2-1; the D is unclear. The V gene's germline CDR1 is SGHNT and CDR2 YYREEE (reference sequence). The CDR3 runs to 11 residues. Trimming cost V 3 bases and J 8 bases, with 6 bases left between them. The CDR3 DNA is TGTGCCAGCAGCTCCCTATATGAGCAGTTCTTC. This codes for CASSSLYEQFF. The whole variable domain, filled in from reference TRBV5-4 and TRBJ2-1, reads ETGVTQSPTHLIKTRGQQVTLRCSSQSGHNTVSWYQQALGQGPQFIFQYYREEENGRGNFPPRFSGLQFPNYSSELNVNALELDDSALYLCASSSLYEQFFGPGTRLTVL.